Here is one TCR beta chain with its context. A few counts support this clonotype. Its target antigen remains unknown. No base-level quality is on record; no much larger clone is a single base apart. The protocol used for the library was PCR. These reads were obtained on an Illumina HiSeq 2500. Unique molecular identifiers were incorporated into TCR beta cDNA libraries to reduce PCR and sequencing biases. Every 1 to 10 million input T cells yielded 500,000 or so cDNA molecules, meaning each molecule approximated one T cell. The patient libraries were prepared and sequenced with the same protocol used for the earlier healthy control dataset. Within a given batch, samples were prepared together, multiplexed and sequenced on the same HiSeq lane. The study's own analysis went as follows. Raw barcoded reads were processed with MIGEC, and single-read molecular identifier groups were discarded before consensus assembly and CDR3 extraction. VDJtools was used for post-analysis of the clonotype tables, and diversity was normalized by down-sampling every dataset to the size of the smallest sample. To correct batch-related cross-sample contamination, repertoire overlap clustering matched CDR3 amino acid sequences but not nucleotide sequences. TCRdb reprocessed the public reads (quality trimming at Q25 with fastp, clone calling with MiXCR) and kept in-frame beta chains. Entries that share a CDR3 protein sequence are merged under the most common genes and DNA. These V and J calls are TCRdb output, not the study's own analysis. The sample records 400,000 to 500,000 distinct CDR3 sequences, 39% of which are singletons. The ten top clones hold about 7.6% of the sample.

To demonstrate the VDJtools post-analysis software, TCR beta repertoires were profiled from the peripheral blood of about 13 young patients with multiple sclerosis. The multiple sclerosis patients were children and adolescents between about 6 and 16 years of age. This entry is derived from a study of post-analysis software for immune sequencing data (dated by TCRdb to the mid-2010s). For the wider study: Relapsing-remitting, secondary progressive and progressive-relapsing multiple sclerosis were recorded as disease courses, and subtype annotation was lacking for some patients. The patient repertoires were compared against 11 previously published healthy control repertoires obtained from donors aged about 6 to 28 years. A subset of samples was prepared in parallel using single-end sample barcoding, then pooled and co-amplified after Illumina adapter ligation.

CDR1 and CDR2 are drawn from the germline V gene: LGHNA, YSLEER. Trimming at the junction amounts to 0 bases on V and 4 bases on J, and the germline ends lie 19 bases apart. Its CDR3 holds 17 amino acids, cysteine through phenylalanine. Of the read, only the CDR3 DNA is kept; its 51 bases are in frame from base 1. The investigation overall reported the following: Significantly lower normalized Chao1 diversity was found in multiple sclerosis patients than in controls, suggesting substantial peripheral T-cell clonal expansion. The multiple sclerosis patient group was slightly younger than the control group. Strong co-clustering of samples prepared in the same batch was shown by direct clustering with F measure, prompting a batch-effect correction. Patients showed significantly higher frequencies than controls for a handful of TRBV segments, among them TRBV5-6, TRBV5-1 and TRBV20-1.

The sample comprised blood. The sequence was obtained from a girl aged 2-10 years with multiple sclerosis. The sequence is built from TRBV4-3 and TRBJ2-7; the D gene may be TRBD1 or TRBD2, since each aligns over 6 bases. The CDR3 amino acid sequence is: CASSQDYRGPSPYEQYF. The nucleotide sequence is TGCGCCAGCAGCCAAGATTATCGGGGGCCTTCCCCATACGAGCAGTACTTC.